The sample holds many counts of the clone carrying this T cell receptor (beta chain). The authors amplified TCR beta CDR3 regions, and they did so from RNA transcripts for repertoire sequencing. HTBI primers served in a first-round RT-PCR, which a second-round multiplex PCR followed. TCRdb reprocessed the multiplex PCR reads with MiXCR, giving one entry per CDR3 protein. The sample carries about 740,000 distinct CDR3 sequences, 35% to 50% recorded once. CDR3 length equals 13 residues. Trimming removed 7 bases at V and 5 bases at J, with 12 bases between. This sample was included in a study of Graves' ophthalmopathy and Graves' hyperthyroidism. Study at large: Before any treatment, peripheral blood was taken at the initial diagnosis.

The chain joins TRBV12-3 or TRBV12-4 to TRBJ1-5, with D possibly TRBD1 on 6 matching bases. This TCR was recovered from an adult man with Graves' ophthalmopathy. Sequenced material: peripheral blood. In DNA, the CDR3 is TGTGCCAGCACGACAGGAGGGGATCAGCCCCAGCATTTT. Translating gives CASTTGGDQPQHF.